This paragraph reports one T cell receptor beta chain. The data stem from a study of tumor and adjacent non-tumor tissue in lung cancer. Study-level information: Stage I to III disease affected roughly 10 men and several women aged about 31 to 85.

The germline V gene has CDR1 SGHRS and CDR2 YFSETQ. The CDR3 totals 15 residues. The V segment lost 4 bases and the J segment 8 bases; nucleotides outside the gene matches: 12. RNA was extracted from bulk tissue without any cell sorting. A modified ARM-PCR protocol with three rounds of nested PCR amplified TCRbeta. TCRdb re-called the multiplex PCR reads with MiXCR, one entry per CDR3 protein. The table records 200,000 to 250,000 distinct CDR3 sequences, 70% to 75% of them present only once. The source material was lung tumor tissue. V is TRBV5-1 and J is TRBJ2-3; 8 bases line up with TRBD1. The sequence derives from a man in his 60s with non-small cell lung cancer. The DNA of the CDR3 is TGCGCCAGCAGCCCCCACCTAGACAGGGGCGCTACGCAGTATTTT. It translates to CASSPHLDRGATQYF.